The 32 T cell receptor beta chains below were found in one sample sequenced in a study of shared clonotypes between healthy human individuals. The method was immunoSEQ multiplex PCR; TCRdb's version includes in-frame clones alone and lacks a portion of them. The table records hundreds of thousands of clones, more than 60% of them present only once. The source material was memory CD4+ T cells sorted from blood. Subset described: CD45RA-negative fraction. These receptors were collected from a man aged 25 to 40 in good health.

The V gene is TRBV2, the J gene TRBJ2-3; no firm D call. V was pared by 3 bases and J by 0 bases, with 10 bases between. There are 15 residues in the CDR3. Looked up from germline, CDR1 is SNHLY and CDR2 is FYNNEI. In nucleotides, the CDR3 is TGTGCCAGCAGTGATGTACAGTACAGCACAGATACGCAGTATTTT. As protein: CASSDVQYSTDTQYF.

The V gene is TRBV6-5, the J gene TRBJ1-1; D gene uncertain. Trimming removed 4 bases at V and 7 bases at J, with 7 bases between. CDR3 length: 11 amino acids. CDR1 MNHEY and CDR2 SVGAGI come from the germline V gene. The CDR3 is CASSSRSEAFF. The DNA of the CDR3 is TGTGCCAGCAGTTCCCGCAGTGAAGCTTTCTTT.

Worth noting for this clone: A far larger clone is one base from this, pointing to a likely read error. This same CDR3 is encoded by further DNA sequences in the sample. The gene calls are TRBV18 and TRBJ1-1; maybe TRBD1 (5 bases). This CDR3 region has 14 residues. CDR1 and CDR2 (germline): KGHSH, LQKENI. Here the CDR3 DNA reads TGTGCCAGCTCACCACTTAGGGAGGACACTGAAGCTTTTTTT. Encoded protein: CASSPLREDTEAFF.

CDR3 residues: CASSLNTRTSEQFF. DNA of the CDR3: TGTGCCAGCAGCCTCAATACTAGGACGAGTGAGCAGTTCTTC. This chain joins TRBV7-3 and TRBJ2-1; TRBD2 is a possible D gene (5 bases). Germline CDR1 reads SGHTA; CDR2 reads FQGTGA. The germline V and J ends were trimmed by 5 bases and 9 bases, with 17 bases remaining between them. CDR3 size: 14 residues. The full variable domain, rest sourced from reference TRBV7-3 and TRBJ2-1, is GAGVSQTPSNKVTEKGKYVELRCDPISGHTALYWYRQSLGQGPEFLIYFQGTGAADDSGLPNDRFFAVRPEGSVSTLKIQRTERGDSAVYLCASSLNTRTSEQFFGPGTRLTVL.

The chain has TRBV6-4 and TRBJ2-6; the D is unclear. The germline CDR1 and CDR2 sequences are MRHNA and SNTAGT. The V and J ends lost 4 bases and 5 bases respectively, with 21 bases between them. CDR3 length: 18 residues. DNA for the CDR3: TGTGCCAGCAGTGCAGAGACCACACGACAAAGTCGGGCCAACGTCCTGACTTTC. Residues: CASSAETTRQSRANVLTF.

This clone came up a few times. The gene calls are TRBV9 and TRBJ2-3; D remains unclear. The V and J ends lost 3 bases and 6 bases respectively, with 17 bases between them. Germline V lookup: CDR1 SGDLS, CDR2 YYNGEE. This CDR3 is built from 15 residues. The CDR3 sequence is CASSALGSTADTQYF. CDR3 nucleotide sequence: TGTGCCAGCAGCGCCCTCGGGTCGACTGCTGATACGCAGTATTTT.

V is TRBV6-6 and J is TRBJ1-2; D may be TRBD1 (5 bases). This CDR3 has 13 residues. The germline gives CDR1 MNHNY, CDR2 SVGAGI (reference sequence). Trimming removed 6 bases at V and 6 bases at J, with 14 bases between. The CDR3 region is CASSIMGVDGYTF. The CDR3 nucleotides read TGTGCCAGCAGCATAATGGGGGTGGATGGCTACACCTTC.

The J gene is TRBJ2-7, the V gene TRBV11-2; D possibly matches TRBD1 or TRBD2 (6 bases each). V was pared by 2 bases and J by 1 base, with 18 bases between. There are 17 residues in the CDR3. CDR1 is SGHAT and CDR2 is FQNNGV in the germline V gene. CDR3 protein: CASSLPRGTKFSYEQYF. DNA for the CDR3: TGTGCCAGCAGCTTACCCCGGGGGACAAAATTTTCCTACGAGCAGTACTTC.

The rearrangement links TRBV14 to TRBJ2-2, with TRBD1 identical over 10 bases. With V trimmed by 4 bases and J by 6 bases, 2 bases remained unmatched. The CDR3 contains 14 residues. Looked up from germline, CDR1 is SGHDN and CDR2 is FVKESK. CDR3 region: CASSRDRGSGELFF. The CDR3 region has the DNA TGTGCCAGCAGCCGGGACAGGGGTTCCGGGGAGCTGTTTTTT.

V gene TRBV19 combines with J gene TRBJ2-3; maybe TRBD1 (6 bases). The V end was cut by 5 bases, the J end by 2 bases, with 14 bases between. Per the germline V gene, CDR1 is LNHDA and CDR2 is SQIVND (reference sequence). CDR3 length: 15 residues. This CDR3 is CASSASQGPTDTQYF. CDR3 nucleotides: TGTGCCAGTAGTGCCTCCCAGGGGCCCACAGATACGCAGTATTTT.

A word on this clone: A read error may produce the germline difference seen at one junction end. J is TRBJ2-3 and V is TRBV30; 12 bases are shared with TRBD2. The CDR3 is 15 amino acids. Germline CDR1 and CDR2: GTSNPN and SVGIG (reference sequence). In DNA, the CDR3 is TGTGCCTGGAGCCCTCTAGCGGGAGGGCCAGATACGCATTATTTT. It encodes CAWSPLAGGPDTHYF.

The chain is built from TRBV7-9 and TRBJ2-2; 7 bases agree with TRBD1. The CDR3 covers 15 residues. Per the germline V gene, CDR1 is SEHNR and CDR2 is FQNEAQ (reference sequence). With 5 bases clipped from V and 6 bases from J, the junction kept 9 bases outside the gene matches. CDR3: CASSRFFQGAGELFF. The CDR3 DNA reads TGTGCCAGCAGCCGTTTCTTTCAGGGGGCCGGGGAGCTGTTTTTT.

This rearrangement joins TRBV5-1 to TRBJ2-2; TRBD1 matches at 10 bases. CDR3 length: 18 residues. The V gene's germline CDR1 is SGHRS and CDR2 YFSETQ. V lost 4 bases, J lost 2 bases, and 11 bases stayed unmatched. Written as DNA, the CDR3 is TGCGCCAGCAGCGGGACAGGGGACCTCCGGCTTAACACCGGGGAGCTGTTTTTT. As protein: CASSGTGDLRLNTGELFF.

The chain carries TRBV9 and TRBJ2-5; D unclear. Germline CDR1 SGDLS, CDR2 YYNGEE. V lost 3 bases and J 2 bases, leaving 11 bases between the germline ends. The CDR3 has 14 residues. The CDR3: CASSAWTGQETQYF. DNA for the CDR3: TGTGCCAGCAGCGCATGGACGGGTCAAGAGACCCAGTACTTC.

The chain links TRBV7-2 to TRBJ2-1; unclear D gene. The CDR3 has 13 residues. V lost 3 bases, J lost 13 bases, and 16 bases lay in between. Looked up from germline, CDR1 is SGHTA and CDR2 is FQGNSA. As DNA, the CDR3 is TGTGCCAGCAGCTTTTTCGGGCTCACAAAACAGTTCTTC. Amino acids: CASSFFGLTKQFF.

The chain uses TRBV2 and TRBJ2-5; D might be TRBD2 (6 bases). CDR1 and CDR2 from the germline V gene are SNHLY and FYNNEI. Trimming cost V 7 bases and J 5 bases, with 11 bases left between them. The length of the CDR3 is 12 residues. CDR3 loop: CASTGGGETQYF. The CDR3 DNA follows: TGTGCCAGCACGGGCGGAGGGGAGACCCAGTACTTC.

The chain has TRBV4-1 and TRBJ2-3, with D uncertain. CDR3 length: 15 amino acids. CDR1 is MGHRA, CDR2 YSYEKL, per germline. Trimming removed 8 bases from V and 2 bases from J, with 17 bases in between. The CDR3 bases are TGCGCCAGCGCCCAAGAACGGTCCCTCACAGATACGCAGTATTTT. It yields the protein CASAQERSLTDTQYF.

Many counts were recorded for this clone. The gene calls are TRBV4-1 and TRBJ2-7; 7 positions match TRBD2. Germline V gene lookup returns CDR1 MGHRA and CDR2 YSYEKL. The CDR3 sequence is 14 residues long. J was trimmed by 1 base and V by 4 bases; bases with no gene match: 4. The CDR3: CASSRSGRSYEQYF. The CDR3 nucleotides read TGCGCCAGCAGCCGCTCCGGGAGGTCCTACGAGCAGTACTTC.

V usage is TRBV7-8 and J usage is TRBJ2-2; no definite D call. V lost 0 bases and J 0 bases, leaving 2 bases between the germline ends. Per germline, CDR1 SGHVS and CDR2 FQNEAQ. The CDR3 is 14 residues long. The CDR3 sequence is CASSLAANTGELFF. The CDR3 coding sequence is TGTGCCAGCAGCTTAGCGGCGAACACCGGGGAGCTGTTTTTT.

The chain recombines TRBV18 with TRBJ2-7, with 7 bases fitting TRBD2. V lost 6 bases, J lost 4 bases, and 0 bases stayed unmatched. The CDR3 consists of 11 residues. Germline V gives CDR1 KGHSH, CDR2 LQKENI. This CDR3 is CASSRGYEQYF. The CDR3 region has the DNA TGTGCCAGCTCGCGGGGGTACGAGCAGTACTTC. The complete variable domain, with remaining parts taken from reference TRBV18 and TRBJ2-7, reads NAGVMQNPRHLVRRRGQEARLRCSPMKGHSHVYWYRQLPEEGLKFMVYLQKENIIDESGMPKERFSAEFPKEGPSILRIQQVVRGDSAAYFCASSRGYEQYFGPGTRLTVT.

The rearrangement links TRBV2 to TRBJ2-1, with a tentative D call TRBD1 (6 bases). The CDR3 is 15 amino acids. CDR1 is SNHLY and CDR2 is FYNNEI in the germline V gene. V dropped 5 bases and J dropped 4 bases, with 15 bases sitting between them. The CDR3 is CASSYQGPQYNEQFF. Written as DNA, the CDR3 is TGTGCCAGCAGTTACCAGGGGCCGCAGTACAATGAGCAGTTCTTC.

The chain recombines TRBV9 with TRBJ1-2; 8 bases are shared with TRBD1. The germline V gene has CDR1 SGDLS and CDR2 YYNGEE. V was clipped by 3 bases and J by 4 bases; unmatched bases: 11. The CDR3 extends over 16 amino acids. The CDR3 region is CASSEPRTGRSYGYTF. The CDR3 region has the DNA TGTGCCAGCAGCGAGCCAAGGACAGGGCGAAGCTATGGCTACACCTTC. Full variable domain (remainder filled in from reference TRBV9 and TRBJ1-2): DSGVTQTPKHLITATGQRVTLRCSPRSGDLSVYWYQQSLDQGLQFLIQYYNGEERAKGNILERFSAQQFPDLHSELNLSSLELGDSALYFCASSEPRTGRSYGYTFGSGTRLTVV.

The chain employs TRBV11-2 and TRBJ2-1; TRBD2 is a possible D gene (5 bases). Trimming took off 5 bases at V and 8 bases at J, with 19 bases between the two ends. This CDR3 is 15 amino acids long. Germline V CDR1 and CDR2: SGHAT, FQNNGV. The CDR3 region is CASSGESGLGDEQFF. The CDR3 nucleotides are TGTGCCAGCAGCGGGGAATCAGGCCTCGGGGATGAGCAGTTCTTC.

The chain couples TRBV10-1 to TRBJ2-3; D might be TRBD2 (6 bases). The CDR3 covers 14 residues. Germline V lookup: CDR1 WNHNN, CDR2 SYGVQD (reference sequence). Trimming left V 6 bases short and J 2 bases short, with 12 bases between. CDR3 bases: TGCGCCAGCAGCTGGGGGGTTGCCACAGATACGCAGTATTTT. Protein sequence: CASSWGVATDTQYF.

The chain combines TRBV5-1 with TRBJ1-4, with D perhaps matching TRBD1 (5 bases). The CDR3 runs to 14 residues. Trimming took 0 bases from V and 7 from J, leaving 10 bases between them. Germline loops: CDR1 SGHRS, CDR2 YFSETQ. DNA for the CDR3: TGCGCCAGCAGCTTGGAGGACAACAGTGAAAAACTGTTTTTT. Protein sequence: CASSLEDNSEKLFF.

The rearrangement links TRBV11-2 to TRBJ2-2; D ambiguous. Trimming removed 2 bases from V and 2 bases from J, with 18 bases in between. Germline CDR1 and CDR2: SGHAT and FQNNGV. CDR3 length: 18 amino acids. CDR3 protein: CASSLSFPRTHNTGELFF. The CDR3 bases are TGTGCCAGCAGCTTATCCTTCCCCCGGACCCACAACACCGGGGAGCTGTTTTTT.

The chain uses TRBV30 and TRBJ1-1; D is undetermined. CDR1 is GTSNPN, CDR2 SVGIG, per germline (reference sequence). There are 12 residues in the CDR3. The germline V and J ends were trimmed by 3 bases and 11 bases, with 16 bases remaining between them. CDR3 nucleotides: TGTGCCTGGAGGGGTTCGATAGGGTTGGCTTTCTTT. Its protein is CAWRGSIGLAFF.

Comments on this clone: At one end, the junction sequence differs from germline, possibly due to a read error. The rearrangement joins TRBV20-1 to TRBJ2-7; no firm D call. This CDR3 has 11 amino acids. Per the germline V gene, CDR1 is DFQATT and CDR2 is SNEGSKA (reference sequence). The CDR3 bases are TGCAGTGCTAGCCTCCCCGAAGAGAGTCAATTC. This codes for CSASLPEESQF.

This chain's CDR3 is CASGPDRVVPPYF. For the CDR3, the DNA is TGTGCCAGCGGACCGGACAGGGTGGTCCCCCCGTACTTC. The chain has TRBV11-2 and TRBJ2-5; TRBD1 matches 8 bases. Unmatched junction bases numbered 15, after V lost 8 bases and J lost 13 bases. The V gene's germline CDR1 is SGHAT and CDR2 FQNNGV. There are 13 residues in the CDR3.

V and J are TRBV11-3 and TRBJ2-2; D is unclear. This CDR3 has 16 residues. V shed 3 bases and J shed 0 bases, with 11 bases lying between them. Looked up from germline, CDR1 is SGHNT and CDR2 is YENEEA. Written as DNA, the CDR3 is TGTGCCAGCAGCTTGAATCGCGGACCGAACACCGGGGAGCTGTTTTTT. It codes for CASSLNRGPNTGELFF.

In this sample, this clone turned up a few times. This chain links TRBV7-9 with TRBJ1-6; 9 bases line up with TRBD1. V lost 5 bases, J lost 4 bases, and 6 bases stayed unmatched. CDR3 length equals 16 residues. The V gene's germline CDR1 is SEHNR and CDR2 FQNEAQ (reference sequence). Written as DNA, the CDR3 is TGTGCCAGCAGCGCAACTGGACAGGGGTATAATTCACCCCTCCACTTT. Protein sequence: CASSATGQGYNSPLHF.

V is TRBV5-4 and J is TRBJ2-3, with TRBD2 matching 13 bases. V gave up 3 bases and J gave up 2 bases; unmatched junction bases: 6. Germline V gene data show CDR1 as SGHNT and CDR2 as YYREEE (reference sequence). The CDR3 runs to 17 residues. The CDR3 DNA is TGTGCCAGCAGCTCGACTAGCGGGAGGTGGGTCACAGATACGCAGTATTTT. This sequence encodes CASSSTSGRWVTDTQYF.